What follows describes a single TCR beta chain. Antigen specificity is unknown. TCRdb fed the 5' RACE reads into MiXCR, producing one record per CDR3 protein. The table shows roughly 100,000 distinct CDR3 sequences, with around 24% occurring only once. The data were taken from a study of CD8 T cells in ankylosing spondylitis. This CDR3 is built from 13 residues. CDR1 and CDR2 (germline): SGHTA, FQGNSA. V gave up 5 bases and J gave up 4 bases; unmatched junction bases: 1. Overall study results and limits: Clones linked to disease were reported to show significant enrichment in matched ankylosing spondylitis synovial fluid. Blood from ankylosing spondylitis patients appeared to carry a characteristic roughly eight-variant TCR beta motif.

The chain joins TRBV7-2 to TRBJ2-5, with 10 bases that match TRBD1. This TCR was sampled from a male donor with ankylosing spondylitis. Material: synovial fluid, either unsorted or a sorted T cell fraction (not recorded which). CDR3 residues: CASSRTGGETQYF. The CDR3 DNA reads TGTGCCAGCAGCAGGACAGGGGGAGAGACCCAGTACTTC.